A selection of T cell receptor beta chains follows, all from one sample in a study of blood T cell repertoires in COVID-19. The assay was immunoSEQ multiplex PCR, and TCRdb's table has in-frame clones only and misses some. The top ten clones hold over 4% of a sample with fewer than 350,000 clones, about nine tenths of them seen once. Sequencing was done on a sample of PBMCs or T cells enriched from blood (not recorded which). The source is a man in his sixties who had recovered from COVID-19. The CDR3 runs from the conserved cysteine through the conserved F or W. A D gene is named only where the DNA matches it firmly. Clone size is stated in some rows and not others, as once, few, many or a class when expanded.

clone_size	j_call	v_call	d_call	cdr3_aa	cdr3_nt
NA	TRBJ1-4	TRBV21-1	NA	CASTLTGGREKLFF	TGTGCCAGCACCCTGACAGGGGGACGTGAAAAACTGTTTTTT
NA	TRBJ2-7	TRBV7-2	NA	CASSLVAISYEQYF	TGTGCCAGCAGCTTAGTAGCTATTTCCTACGAGCAGTACTTC
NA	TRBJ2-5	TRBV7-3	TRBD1	CASSFGGRGQGETQYF	TGTGCCAGCAGCTTCGGAGGCAGGGGGCAAGGGGAGACCCAGTACTTC
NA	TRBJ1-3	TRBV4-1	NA	CASSLNRASGNTIYF	TGCGCCAGCAGCCTTAACAGAGCCTCTGGAAACACCATATATTTT
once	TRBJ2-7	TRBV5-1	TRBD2	CASSLGFGSGRAYEQYF	TGCGCCAGCAGCTTGGGCTTCGGGAGCGGGAGGGCCTACGAGCAGTACTTC
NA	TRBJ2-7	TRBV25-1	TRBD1	CASRQGPYEQYF	TGTGCCAGCCGACAGGGACCCTACGAGCAGTACTTC
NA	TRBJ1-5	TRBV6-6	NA	CASSTRQDQPQHF	TGTGCCAGCAGCACCAGACAGGATCAGCCCCAGCATTTT
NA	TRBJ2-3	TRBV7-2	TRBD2	CASSLGGGRAPDTQYF	TGTGCCAGCAGCTTAGGGGGCGGGAGAGCGCCAGATACGCAGTATTTT
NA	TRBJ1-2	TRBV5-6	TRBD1	CASSPGPGGYGYTF	TGTGCCAGCAGCCCCGGCCCAGGGGGCTATGGCTACACCTTC
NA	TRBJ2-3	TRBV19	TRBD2	CASRLAGASTDTQYF	TGTGCCAGTCGACTAGCGGGAGCAAGCACAGATACGCAGTATTTT
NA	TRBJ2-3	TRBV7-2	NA	CASSFDYLSTDTQYF	TGTGCCAGCAGCTTTGATTACCTAAGTACAGATACGCAGTATTTT
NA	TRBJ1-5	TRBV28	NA	CASSRGGGYSNQPQHF	TGTGCCAGCAGCCGCGGGGGGGGTTATAGCAATCAGCCCCAGCATTTT
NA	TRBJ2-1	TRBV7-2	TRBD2	CASSLGLAGGSEQFF	TGTGCCAGCAGCCTGGGGCTAGCGGGAGGTAGTGAGCAGTTCTTC
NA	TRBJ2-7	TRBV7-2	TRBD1	CASSLGTGPGKQYF	TGTGCCAGCAGCTTAGGGACAGGGCCAGGAAAGCAGTACTTC
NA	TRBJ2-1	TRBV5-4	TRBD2	CASSSPSGSRDEQFF	TGTGCCAGCAGCTCCCCTAGCGGGAGCAGGGATGAGCAGTTCTTC
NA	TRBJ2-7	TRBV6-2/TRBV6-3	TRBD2	CASSYSSRTSRSYEQYF	TGTGCCAGCAGTTACTCGTCCCGGACTAGTCGGTCCTACGAGCAGTACTTC
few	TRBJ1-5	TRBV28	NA	CASSLLSGAQPQHF	TGTGCCAGCAGTTTACTGTCAGGGGCTCAGCCCCAGCATTTT
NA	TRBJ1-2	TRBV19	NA	CASSETAQTFYGYTF	TGTGCCAGTAGCGAGACAGCGCAGACCTTCTATGGCTACACCTTC
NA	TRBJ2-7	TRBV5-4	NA	CASSSGEKRNLIYEQYF	TGTGCCAGCAGCTCCGGCGAAAAGCGGAACCTAATCTACGAGCAGTACTTC
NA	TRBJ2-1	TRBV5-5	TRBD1	CASSLSGQRYNEQFF	TGTGCCAGCAGCTTGTCGGGACAGAGATACAATGAGCAGTTCTTC
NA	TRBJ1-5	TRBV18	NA	CASSPREGGWQPQHF	TGTGCCAGCTCACCACGGGAGGGGGGCTGGCAGCCCCAGCATTTT
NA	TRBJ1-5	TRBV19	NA	CASSINSYSNQPQHF	TGTGCCAGTAGTATAAACAGCTATAGCAATCAGCCCCAGCATTTT
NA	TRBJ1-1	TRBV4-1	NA	CASSQGLRGRVRNTEAFF	TGCGCCAGCAGCCAAGGACTACGGGGGAGGGTACGGAACACTGAAGCTTTCTTT
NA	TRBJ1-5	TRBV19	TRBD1	CASSYAGQGVSKHF	TGTGCCAGTAGTTACGCGGGACAGGGCGTCTCCAAGCATTTT
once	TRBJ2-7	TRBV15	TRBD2	CATSRASGANYEQYF	TGTGCCACCAGCAGAGCTAGCGGAGCCAACTACGAGCAGTACTTC
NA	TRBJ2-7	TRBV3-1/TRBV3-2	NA	CASSQRGGSEQYF	TGTGCCAGCAGCCAACGAGGGGGTTCCGAGCAGTACTTC
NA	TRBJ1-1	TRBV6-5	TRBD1	CASSIGGQGGTKAFF	TGTGCCAGCAGTATAGGGGGACAGGGGGGTACTAAAGCTTTCTTT
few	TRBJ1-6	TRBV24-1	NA	CATSDSTPRSPLHF	TGTGCCACCAGTGATTCAACCCCCAGGTCACCCCTCCACTTT
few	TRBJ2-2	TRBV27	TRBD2	CASRLGPAGGSGELFF	TGTGCCAGCAGATTAGGGCCCGCGGGGGGGTCCGGGGAGCTGTTTTTT
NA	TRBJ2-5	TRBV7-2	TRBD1	CASSPGQGETQYF	TGTGCCAGCAGCCCCGGACAGGGAGAGACCCAGTACTTC
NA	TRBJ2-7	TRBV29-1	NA	CSVGQGRGEQYF	TGCAGCGTTGGCCAGGGGAGGGGCGAGCAGTACTTC
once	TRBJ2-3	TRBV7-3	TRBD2	CASSLGLAGADTQYF	TGTGCCAGCAGCCTTGGACTAGCGGGCGCAGATACGCAGTATTTT
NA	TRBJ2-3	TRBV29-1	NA	CSVDELQGYTQYF	TGCAGCGTTGACGAATTACAGGGCTATACGCAGTATTTT
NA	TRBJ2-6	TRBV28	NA	CASSSVPGANVLTF	TGTGCCAGCAGTTCTGTCCCCGGGGCCAACGTCCTGACTTTC
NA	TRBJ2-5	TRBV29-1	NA	CSVGGTQETQYF	TGCAGCGTTGGGGGGACACAAGAGACCCAGTACTTC
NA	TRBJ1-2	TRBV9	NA	CASSESGLRGYTF	TGTGCCAGCAGCGAATCAGGGCTAAGGGGCTACACCTTC
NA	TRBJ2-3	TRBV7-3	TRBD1	CASSSPGQGAYGTDTQYF	TGTGCCAGCAGCTCACCGGGACAGGGGGCGTATGGCACAGATACGCAGTATTTT
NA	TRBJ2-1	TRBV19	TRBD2	CASSAAGTSGTYEQFF	TGTGCCAGTAGTGCCGCCGGGACTAGCGGCACGTATGAGCAGTTCTTC
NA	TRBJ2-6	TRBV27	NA	CASSTRIGARSGANVLTF	TGTGCCAGCAGTACGAGGATAGGGGCGAGGTCTGGGGCCAACGTCCTGACTTTC
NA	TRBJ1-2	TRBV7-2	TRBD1	CASSFTGGAYYGYTF	TGTGCCAGCAGCTTTACAGGGGGGGCATACTATGGCTACACCTTC
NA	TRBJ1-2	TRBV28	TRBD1	CASSPPGQGARVYGYTF	TGTGCCAGCAGTCCCCCCGGACAGGGGGCGCGTGTCTATGGCTACACCTTC
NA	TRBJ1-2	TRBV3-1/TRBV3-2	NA	CASSLQGISYGYTF	TGTGCCAGCAGCCTACAGGGAATCTCCTATGGCTACACCTTC
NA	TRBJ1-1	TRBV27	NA	CASKRGGGGVAFF	TGTGCCAGCAAACGAGGTGGGGGAGGAGTAGCTTTCTTT
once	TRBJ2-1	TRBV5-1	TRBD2	CASSPLAGSNYNEQFF	TGCGCCAGCAGCCCGTTAGCGGGAAGTAACTACAATGAGCAGTTCTTC
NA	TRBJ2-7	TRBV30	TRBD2	CAWRFAGGPYEQYF	TGTGCCTGGAGATTCGCGGGAGGGCCCTACGAGCAGTACTTC
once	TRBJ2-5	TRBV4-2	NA	CASSQRADGRGEETQYF	TGTGCCAGCAGCCAGAGAGCCGACGGGAGAGGGGAAGAGACCCAGTACTTC
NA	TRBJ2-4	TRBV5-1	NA	CASSLTGVVAKNIQYF	TGCGCCAGCAGCTTGACGGGGGTTGTAGCCAAAAACATTCAGTACTTC
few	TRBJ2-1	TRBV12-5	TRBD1	CASGSPDRGSSQFF	TGTGCTAGTGGTTCCCCGGACAGGGGATCGTCGCAGTTCTTC
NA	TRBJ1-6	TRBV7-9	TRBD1	CASSSSDRGYSPLHF	TGTGCCAGCAGCTCTTCCGACAGGGGATATTCACCCCTCCACTTT
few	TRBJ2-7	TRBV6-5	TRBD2	CASSYSASGMVYEQYF	TGTGCCAGCAGTTACTCGGCTAGCGGGATGGTCTACGAGCAGTACTTC
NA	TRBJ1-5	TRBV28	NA	CASSRGFSNQPQHF	TGTGCCAGCAGTCGGGGATTTAGCAATCAGCCCCAGCATTTT
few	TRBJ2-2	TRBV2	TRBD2	CASSGTSGRYGELFF	TGTGCCAGCAGTGGGACTAGCGGGAGATACGGGGAGCTGTTTTTT
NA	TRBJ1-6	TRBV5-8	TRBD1	CATHDRGYSPLHF	TGTGCCACCCACGACAGGGGTTATTCACCCCTCCACTTT
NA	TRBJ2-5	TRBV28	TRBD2	CASSLIPSGRASTQYF	TGTGCCAGCAGTTTAATCCCAAGCGGGAGGGCGTCGACCCAGTACTTC
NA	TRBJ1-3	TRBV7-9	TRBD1	CASSLQGGAGNTIYF	TGTGCCAGCAGCTTACAAGGGGGCGCTGGAAACACCATATATTTT